These T cell receptor beta chains were read from a single sample in a study of CD8 T cells in Susac syndrome. TCRdb used MiXCR to reprocess the immunoSEQ multiplex PCR reads, holding one entry per CDR3 protein. The sample consists of about 200,000 distinct CDR3 sequences, over 90% of them appearing once. The specimen was CD4+ T cells from PBMCs. The receptors shown here come from a human donor with multiple sclerosis. Both conserved end residues are part of each CDR3. The order of the fields is clone size, D gene, V gene, J gene, CDR3 length, CDR3 DNA, CDR3 protein. A D gene is named only where the DNA matches it firmly. Size is stated for part of the rows, as once, few or many counts, or as a class when the clone is expanded.

NA	NA	TRBV25-1	TRBJ2-2	17	TGTGCCAGCACCCCCGGAAAGGAGCAGCGAAACACCGGGGAGCTGTTTTTT	CASTPGKEQRNTGELFF
NA	TRBD1	TRBV12-3/TRBV12-4	TRBJ1-2	13	TGTGCCAGCTGGAGGGGGCTTCGGTATGGCTACACCTTC	CASWRGLRYGYTF
NA	NA	TRBV2	TRBJ2-1	15	TGTGCCAGCAGGTTCAGTGGTGTAAGATTGTATGAGCAGTTCTTC	CASRFSGVRLYEQFF
NA	TRBD1	TRBV20-1	TRBJ1-6	14	TGCAGTGCGGGGGCGGGACAGTATAATTCACCCCTCCACTTT	CSAGAGQYNSPLHF
NA	NA	TRBV12-3/TRBV12-4	TRBJ1-6	18	TGTGCCAGCAGCTACCGACTCAATACGAGCTCCTATAATTCACCCCTCCACTTT	CASSYRLNTSSYNSPLHF
few	TRBD1	TRBV5-4	TRBJ1-2	13	TGTGCCAGCAGCTTGGGGGACAGCTATGGCTACACCTTC	CASSLGDSYGYTF
NA	TRBD1	TRBV6-1	TRBJ2-7	15	TGTGCCAGCAGTGTCGGGACAGGGCTCCCCTACGAGCAGTACTTC	CASSVGTGLPYEQYF
NA	NA	TRBV29-1	TRBJ1-1	12	TGCAGCGTTGAAGAAGGATACACTGAAGCTTTCTTT	CSVEEGYTEAFF
NA	NA	TRBV20-1	TRBJ2-2	15	TGCAGTGCTCCCGGGACACACCCGAACACCGGGGAGCTGTTTTTT	CSAPGTHPNTGELFF
NA	NA	TRBV29-1	TRBJ1-1	14	TGCAGCGTTGAAGTCGGTGCTTGGAACACTGAAGCTTTCTTT	CSVEVGAWNTEAFF
NA	NA	TRBV29-1	TRBJ2-6	14	TGCAGCATCCTCAGTAGCTCTGGGGCCAACGTCCTGACTTTC	CSILSSSGANVLTF
NA	TRBD1	TRBV20-1	TRBJ1-4	15	TGCAGTGCTAGAGCGAGGAGACAGGGACGAGAAAAACTGTTTTTT	CSARARRQGREKLFF
NA	TRBD1	TRBV20-1	TRBJ1-1	12	TGCAGTGTAGGGGGCGGCGGCACTGAAGCTTTCTTT	CSVGGGGTEAFF
NA	TRBD2	TRBV20-1	TRBJ2-3	15	TGCAGTGCGGAACAAAGCGGGGGGACCACAGATACGCAGTATTTT	CSAEQSGGTTDTQYF
NA	TRBD1	TRBV20-1	TRBJ1-5	13	TGCAGTGCAGCGACAGGGAGGCTTCAGCCCCAGCATTTT	CSAATGRLQPQHF
NA	TRBD1	TRBV4-1	TRBJ1-5	16	TGCGCCAGCAGCCAAACCTCGGACAGGGCCGTACAGCCCCAGCATTTT	CASSQTSDRAVQPQHF
NA	NA	TRBV19	TRBJ2-1	16	TGTGCCAGTAGTATAGATTTATCGGGCTCCTACAATGAGCAGTTCTTC	CASSIDLSGSYNEQFF
NA	NA	TRBV10-3	TRBJ2-3	11	TGTGCCATCAGGACTAGAGATACGCAGTATTTT	CAIRTRDTQYF
NA	NA	TRBV5-6	TRBJ2-3	15	TGTGCCAGCAGCTTGGCCGGGCGGGCCACAGATACGCAGTATTTT	CASSLAGRATDTQYF
NA	NA	TRBV30	TRBJ1-5	14	TGTGCCTGGAGTGTGGGTCTGGGGGTAGGGCCCCAGCATTTT	CAWSVGLGVGPQHF
NA	NA	TRBV12-3/TRBV12-4	TRBJ2-5	14	TGTGCCAGCAGTTTCGCAGGAGGGAGAGAGACCCAGTACTTC	CASSFAGGRETQYF
NA	NA	TRBV29-1	TRBJ2-4	13	TGCAGCGTTCTAGCGACAGGGAGGGACATTCAGTACTTC	CSVLATGRDIQYF
once	NA	TRBV29-1	TRBJ2-1	13	TGCAGCGTTGAACGGGACCTGAGCTATGAGCAGTTCTTC	CSVERDLSYEQFF
NA	TRBD1	TRBV4-2	TRBJ2-4	17	TGTGCCAGCAGCCAAGATCCGACAGGGAATCCCAAAAACATTCAGTACTTC	CASSQDPTGNPKNIQYF
NA	NA	TRBV3-1	TRBJ1-5	14	TGTGCCAGCAGCCAATCGGGCGGCAATCAGCCCCAGCATTTT	CASSQSGGNQPQHF
NA	NA	TRBV30	TRBJ1-4	14	TGTGCCTGGAGGGACAACCTTTCTAATGAAAAACTGTTTTTT	CAWRDNLSNEKLFF
NA	NA	TRBV20-1	TRBJ1-5	14	TGCAGTGCTCCTCCTTACGGTAGCAATCAGCCCCAGCATTTT	CSAPPYGSNQPQHF
NA	NA	TRBV7-9	TRBJ1-1	11	TGTGCCACGACGGTGAACACTGAAGCTTTCTTT	CATTVNTEAFF
few	NA	TRBV6-6	TRBJ2-3	14	TGTGCCAGCTCCGCGCGGGGGCGGACAGATACGCAGTATTTT	CASSARGRTDTQYF
NA	NA	TRBV20-1	TRBJ2-7	16	TGCAGTGCTAGAGATTATCGCGGGGGCAGTACCTACGAGCAGTACTTC	CSARDYRGGSTYEQYF
NA	NA	TRBV4-1	TRBJ1-1	17	TGCGCCAGCAGCCAGATATTATTTCTCGACAAGAGCACTGAAGCTTTCTTT	CASSQILFLDKSTEAFF
NA	NA	TRBV7-8	TRBJ2-2	13	TGTGCCAGCACCTCCGTCGAGACCGGGGAGCTGTTTTTT	CASTSVETGELFF
NA	NA	TRBV25-1	TRBJ2-5	15	TGTGCCAGCAGTGACGTGTACAGCGTACAAGAGACCCAGTACTTC	CASSDVYSVQETQYF
NA	NA	TRBV4-2	TRBJ2-1	15	TGTGCCAGCAGCCAAGAGGTTTCCGACTACAATGAGCAGTTCTTC	CASSQEVSDYNEQFF
NA	NA	TRBV2	TRBJ2-3	13	TGTGCCAGCAATGACAGGACCACAGATACGCAGTATTTT	CASNDRTTDTQYF
NA	NA	TRBV19	TRBJ1-5	14	TGTGCCAGTAGTATTAGTTTCACGAATCAGCCCCAGCATTTT	CASSISFTNQPQHF
NA	TRBD1	TRBV27	TRBJ2-7	14	TGTGCCACCCGTAAATTACAGGGGTTCTACGAGCAGTACTTC	CATRKLQGFYEQYF
NA	NA	TRBV5-8	TRBJ1-5	18	TGTGCCAGCAGCCCATTTCGGGGGCTAGGGGTTAGCAATCAGCCCCAGCATTTT	CASSPFRGLGVSNQPQHF